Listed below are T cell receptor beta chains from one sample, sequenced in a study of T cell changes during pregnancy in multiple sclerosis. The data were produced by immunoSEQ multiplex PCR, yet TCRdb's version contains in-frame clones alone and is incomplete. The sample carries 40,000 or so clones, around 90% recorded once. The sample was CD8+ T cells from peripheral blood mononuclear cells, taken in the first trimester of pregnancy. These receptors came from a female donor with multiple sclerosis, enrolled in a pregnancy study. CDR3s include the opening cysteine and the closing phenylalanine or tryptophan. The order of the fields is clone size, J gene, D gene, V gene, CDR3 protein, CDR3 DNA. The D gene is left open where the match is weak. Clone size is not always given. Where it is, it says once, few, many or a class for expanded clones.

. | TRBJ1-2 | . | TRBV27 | CASSLRSGSYGYTF | TGTGCCAGCAGTTTACGTTCAGGAAGCTATGGCTACACCTTC
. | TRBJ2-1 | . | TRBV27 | CASSFTGNEQFF | TGTGCCAGCAGCTTCACAGGGAATGAGCAGTTCTTC
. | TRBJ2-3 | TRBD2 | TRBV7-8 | CASSLSAGGPSSTDTQYF | TGTGCCAGCAGCTTATCGGCGGGGGGGCCGTCTAGCACAGATACGCAGTATTTT
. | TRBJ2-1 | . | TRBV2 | CASKEGTLADNEQFF | TGTGCCAGCAAGGAAGGGACTCTGGCCGACAATGAGCAGTTCTTC
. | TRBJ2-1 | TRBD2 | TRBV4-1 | CASSQGGLAGVSYNEQFF | TGCGCCAGCAGCCAAGGGGGACTAGCGGGAGTGTCCTACAATGAGCAGTTCTTC
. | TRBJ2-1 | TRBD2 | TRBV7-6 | CASSLSGAVNEQFF | TGTGCCAGCAGCCTTAGCGGGGCGGTTAATGAGCAGTTCTTC
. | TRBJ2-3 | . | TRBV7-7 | CASGDDGGTQYF | TGTGCCAGTGGGGACGACGGGGGTACGCAGTATTTT
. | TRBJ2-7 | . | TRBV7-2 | CASSPFGDLGASEQYF | TGTGCCAGCAGCCCGTTCGGGGACTTAGGGGCCTCCGAGCAGTACTTC
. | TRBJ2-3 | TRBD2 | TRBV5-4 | CASSFIWTSGTDTQYF | TGTGCCAGCAGCTTTATTTGGACTAGCGGAACAGATACGCAGTATTTT
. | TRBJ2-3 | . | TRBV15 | CATSRAGTSTDTQYF | TGTGCCACCAGCAGAGCCGGGACTAGCACAGATACGCAGTATTTT
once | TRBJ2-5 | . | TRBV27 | CASRPDWKETQYF | TGTGCCAGCAGGCCCGACTGGAAAGAGACCCAGTACTTC
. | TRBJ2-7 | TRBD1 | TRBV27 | CASSLTGGAEQYF | TGTGCCAGCAGTTTAACAGGGGGCGCCGAGCAGTACTTC
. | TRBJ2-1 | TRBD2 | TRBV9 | CASSVVPSGAPYNEQFF | TGTGCCAGCAGCGTAGTTCCTAGCGGGGCTCCCTACAATGAGCAGTTCTTC
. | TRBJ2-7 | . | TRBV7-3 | CASSWGPGDEQYF | TGTGCCAGCAGCTGGGGACCGGGGGACGAGCAGTACTTC
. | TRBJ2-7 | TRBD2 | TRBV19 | CASSIMLAGVYEQYF | TGTGCCAGTAGTATTATGCTAGCGGGGGTGTACGAGCAGTACTTC
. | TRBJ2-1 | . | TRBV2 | CTGGGGNEQFF | TGTACGGGGGGCGGTGGTAATGAGCAGTTCTTC
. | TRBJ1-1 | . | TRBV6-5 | CASSRNKDSEAFF | TGTGCCAGCAGCAGAAACAAGGACAGTGAAGCTTTCTTT
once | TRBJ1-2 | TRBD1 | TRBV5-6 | CASSRTGRFYGYTF | TGTGCCAGCAGCCGGACAGGGAGATTCTATGGCTACACCTTC
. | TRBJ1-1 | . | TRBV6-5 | CASSYRSMMNTEAFF | TGTGCCAGCAGTTACAGGAGTATGATGAACACTGAAGCTTTCTTT
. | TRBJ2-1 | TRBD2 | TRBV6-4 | CASSVNGLGSDEQFF | TGTGCCAGCAGTGTGAACGGACTAGGGAGCGATGAGCAGTTCTTC
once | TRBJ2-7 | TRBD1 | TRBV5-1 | CASSLGPGTVGSYEQYF | TGCGCCAGCAGCCTGGGTCCCGGGACAGTGGGGTCCTACGAGCAGTACTTC
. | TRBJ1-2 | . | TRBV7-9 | CASSLAFSYGYTF | TGTGCCAGCAGCTTAGCGTTCTCCTATGGCTACACCTTC
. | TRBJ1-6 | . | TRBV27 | CATGSAGSDNSPLHF | TGTGCCACCGGGAGCGCAGGGTCAGATAATTCACCCCTCCACTTT
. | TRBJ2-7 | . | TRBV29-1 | CSVVDSYEQYF | TGCAGCGTCGTGGACAGTTACGAGCAGTACTTC
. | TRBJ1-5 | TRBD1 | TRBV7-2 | CASSRTGALNQPQHF | TGTGCCAGCAGTAGAACAGGGGCCTTGAATCAGCCCCAGCATTTT
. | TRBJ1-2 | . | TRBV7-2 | CASSPGQSNYGYTF | TGTGCCAGCAGCCCAGGACAGTCTAACTATGGCTACACCTTC
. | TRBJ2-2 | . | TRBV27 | CASKVRQNTGELFF | TGTGCCAGCAAGGTGCGGCAGAACACCGGGGAGCTGTTTTTT
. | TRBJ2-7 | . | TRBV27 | CASSFGAPYEQYF | TGTGCCAGCAGTTTTGGAGCTCCCTACGAGCAGTACTTC
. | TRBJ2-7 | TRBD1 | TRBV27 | CASQWGTGGLGEPYEQYF | TGTGCCAGCCAGTGGGGGACAGGGGGCTTGGGGGAGCCCTACGAGCAGTACTTC
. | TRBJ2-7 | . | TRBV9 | CASSGGDSYEQYF | TGTGCCAGCAGCGGGGGGGATTCCTACGAGCAGTACTTC
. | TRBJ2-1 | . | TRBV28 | CASSLQGGNEQFF | TGTGCCAGCAGTTTACAGGGGGGAAATGAGCAGTTCTTC
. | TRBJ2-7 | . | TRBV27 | CASSFSPYSYEQYF | TGTGCCAGCAGTTTTAGTCCCTACTCCTACGAGCAGTACTTC
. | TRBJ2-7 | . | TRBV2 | CASMEARGNEQYF | TGTGCCAGCATGGAGGCCCGGGGGAACGAGCAGTACTTC
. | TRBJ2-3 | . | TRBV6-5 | CASSYSGWASKDTQYF | TGTGCCAGCAGTTACTCGGGTTGGGCCAGTAAAGATACGCAGTATTTT
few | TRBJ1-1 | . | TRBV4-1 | CASSQDLRGSTLHTEAFF | TGCGCCAGCAGCCAAGATCTGAGGGGGTCGACACTTCACACTGAAGCTTTCTTT
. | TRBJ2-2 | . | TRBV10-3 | CAISVTARTGGIGELFF | TGTGCCATCAGTGTTACCGCAAGGACAGGAGGGATCGGGGAGCTGTTTTTT
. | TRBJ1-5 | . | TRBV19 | CASSIPGDSNQPQHF | TGTGCCAGTAGTATTCCGGGGGACAGCAATCAGCCCCAGCATTTT
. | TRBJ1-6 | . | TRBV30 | CAWSIGVSYNSPLHF | TGTGCCTGGAGTATCGGGGTCTCCTATAATTCACCCCTCCACTTT
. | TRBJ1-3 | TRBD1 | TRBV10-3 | CAIGTGENTIYF | TGTGCCATTGGGACAGGGGAAAACACCATATATTTT
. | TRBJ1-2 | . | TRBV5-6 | CASSNTNEVYGYTF | TGTGCCAGCAGCAATACTAATGAGGTCTATGGCTACACCTTC
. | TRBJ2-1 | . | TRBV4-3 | CASSQVMRQINNEQFF | TGCGCCAGCAGCCAAGTTATGAGACAAATAAACAATGAGCAGTTCTTC
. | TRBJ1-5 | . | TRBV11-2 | CASSLGARSNQPQHF | TGTGCCAGCAGCTTAGGGGCACGTAGCAATCAGCCCCAGCATTTT
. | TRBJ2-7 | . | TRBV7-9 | CASSSTFIGIEQYF | TGTGCCAGCAGCTCGACGTTCATCGGGATCGAGCAGTACTTC
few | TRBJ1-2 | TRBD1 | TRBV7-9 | CASSPSQGNYGYTF | TGTGCCAGCAGCCCGTCACAGGGGAACTATGGCTACACCTTC
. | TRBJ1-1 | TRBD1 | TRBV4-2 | CASSQGAGGTEAFF | TGTGCCAGCAGCCAAGGGGCAGGGGGGACTGAAGCTTTCTTT
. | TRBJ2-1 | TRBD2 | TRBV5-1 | CASSLESGRALNEQFF | TGCGCCAGCAGCTTGGAAAGCGGGAGGGCGCTCAATGAGCAGTTCTTC
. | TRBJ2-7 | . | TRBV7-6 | CASSLLGEEQYF | TGTGCCAGCAGCTTACTTGGAGAGGAGCAGTACTTC
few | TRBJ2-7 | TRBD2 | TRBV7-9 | CASSRRTSGGLSSYEQYF | TGTGCCAGCAGCCGGCGGACTAGCGGGGGCCTGAGCTCCTACGAGCAGTACTTC
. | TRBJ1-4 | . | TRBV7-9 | CASSLGLFNEKLFF | TGTGCCAGCAGCTTAGGGCTGTTTAATGAAAAACTGTTTTTT
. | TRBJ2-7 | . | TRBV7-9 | CASSSSEAVSYEQYF | TGTGCCAGCAGCTCATCTGAGGCGGTCTCCTACGAGCAGTACTTC
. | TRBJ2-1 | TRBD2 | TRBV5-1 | CASSLAGLAGGPTYNEQFF | TGCGCCAGCAGCTTGGCGGGGCTAGCGGGAGGCCCGACCTACAATGAGCAGTTCTTC